This T cell receptor (beta chain) was documented in a study of OX40 agonist ivuxolimab in advanced cancers. Study-level information: Participants could have had prior anti-PD-1, anti-PD-L1 or anti-CTLA-4 therapy, and approximately 40% had some.

Method: immunoSEQ multiplex PCR; TCRdb's copy keeps in-frame clones and lacks some. The table records about 150,000 clones, approximately 90% of them present only once. A remark on this clone: Its antigen is unknown.

Study results and caveats: In the 0.1-3.0 mg/kg groups, partial responders showed among the lowest expansion.

In germline, CDR1 is SQVTM, CDR2 ANQGSEA. CDR3 length: 13 amino acids. The V and J ends lost 4 bases and 1 base respectively, with 10 bases between them. This receptor was identified in an adult with an advanced solid tumor such as melanoma, head and neck, liver or kidney cancer. The material was CD4+ or CD8+ T cells sorted from blood, obtained in a trial of the OX40 agonist ivuxolimab. The chain couples TRBV29-1 to TRBJ1-1; no definite D call. The CDR3 sequence is CSVAPRGNTEAFF. CDR3 bases: TGCAGCGTTGCCCCTCGGGGGAACACTGAAGCTTTCTTT.